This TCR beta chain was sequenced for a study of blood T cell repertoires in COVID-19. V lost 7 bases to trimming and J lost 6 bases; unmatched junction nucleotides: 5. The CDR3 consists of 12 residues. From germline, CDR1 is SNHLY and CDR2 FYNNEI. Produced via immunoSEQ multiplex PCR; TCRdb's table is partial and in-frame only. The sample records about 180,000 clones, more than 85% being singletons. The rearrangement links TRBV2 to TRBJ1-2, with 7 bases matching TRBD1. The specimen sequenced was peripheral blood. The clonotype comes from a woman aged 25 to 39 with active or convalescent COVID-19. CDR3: CASTGQGDGYTF. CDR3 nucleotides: TGTGCCAGCACTGGGCAGGGGGATGGCTACACCTTC.